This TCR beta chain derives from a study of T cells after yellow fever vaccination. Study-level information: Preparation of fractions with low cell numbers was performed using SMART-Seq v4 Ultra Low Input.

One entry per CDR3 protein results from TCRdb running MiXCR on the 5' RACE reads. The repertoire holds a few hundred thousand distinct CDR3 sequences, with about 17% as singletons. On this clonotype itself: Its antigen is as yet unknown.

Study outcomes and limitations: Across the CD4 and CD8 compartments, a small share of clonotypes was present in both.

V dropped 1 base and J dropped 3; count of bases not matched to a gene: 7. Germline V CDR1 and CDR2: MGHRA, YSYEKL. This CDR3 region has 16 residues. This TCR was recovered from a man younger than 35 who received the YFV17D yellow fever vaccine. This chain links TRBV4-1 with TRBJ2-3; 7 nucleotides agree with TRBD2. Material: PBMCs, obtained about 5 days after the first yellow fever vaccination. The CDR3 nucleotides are TGCGCCAGCAGCCAAGGCGAACCGGGGGGAACAGATACGCAGTATTTT. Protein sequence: CASSQGEPGGTDTQYF.